The sequence of this T cell receptor beta chain was determined in a study of T cells after yellow fever vaccination. Trimming took off 3 bases at V and 4 bases at J, with 10 bases between the two ends. Germline CDR1 MNHEY, CDR2 SVGAGI. The CDR3 extends over 14 amino acids. Using its own MiXCR run on the 5' RACE reads, TCRdb lists one record per CDR3 protein. The data hold some 600,000 distinct CDR3 sequences, with roughly a sixth observed a single time. About this clonotype: Its antigen is still unknown.

Study observations and caveats: The secondary response was weaker but peaked faster, day 5 versus 15. Shared CD4/CD8 clonotypes were a small share, likely from convergent recombination.

The chain couples TRBV6-5 to TRBJ2-1, with D hard to call. The receptor comes from a man aged 18 to 29 who received the YFV17D yellow fever vaccine. Material: PBMCs, obtained 5 days after the first yellow fever vaccination. The CDR3 DNA follows: TGTGCCAGCAGTTATCGGTCAGTATACAATGAGCAGTTCTTC. It encodes CASSYRSVYNEQFF.